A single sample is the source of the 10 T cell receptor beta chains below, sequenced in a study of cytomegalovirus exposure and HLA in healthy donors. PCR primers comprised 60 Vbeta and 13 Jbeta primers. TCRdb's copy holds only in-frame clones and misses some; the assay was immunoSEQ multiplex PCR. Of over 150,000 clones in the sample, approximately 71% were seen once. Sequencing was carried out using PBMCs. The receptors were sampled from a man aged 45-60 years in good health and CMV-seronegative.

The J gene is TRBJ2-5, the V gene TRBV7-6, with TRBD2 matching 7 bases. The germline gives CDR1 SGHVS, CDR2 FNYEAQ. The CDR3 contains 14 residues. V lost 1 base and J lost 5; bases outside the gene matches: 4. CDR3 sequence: CASSLVWGGETQYF. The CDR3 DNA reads TGTGCCAGCAGCTTAGTCTGGGGGGGGGAGACCCAGTACTTC.

The DNA for the CDR3 is TGTGCCAGCAGCTTAATGTCGGGGACAGATACGCAGTATTTT. Translated, it gives CASSLMSGTDTQYF. The gene calls are TRBV7-3 and TRBJ2-3; a weak D match, TRBD2 (5 bases). The V and J ends lost 1 base and 3 bases respectively, with 8 bases between them. Germline CDR1 SGHTA, CDR2 FQGTGA. CDR3 length: 14 residues.

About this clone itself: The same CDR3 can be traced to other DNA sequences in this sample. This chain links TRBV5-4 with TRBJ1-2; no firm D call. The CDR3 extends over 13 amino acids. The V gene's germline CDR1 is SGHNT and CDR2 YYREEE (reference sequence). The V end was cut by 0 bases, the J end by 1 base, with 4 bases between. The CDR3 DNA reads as TGTGCCAGCAGCTTGGACAGTAACTATGGCTACACCTTC. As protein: CASSLDSNYGYTF.

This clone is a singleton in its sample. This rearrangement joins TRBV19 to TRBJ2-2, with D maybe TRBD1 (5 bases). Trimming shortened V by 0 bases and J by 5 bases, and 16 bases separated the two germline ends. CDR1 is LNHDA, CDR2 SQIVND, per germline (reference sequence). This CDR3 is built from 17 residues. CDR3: CASSIDQGSAWTGELFF. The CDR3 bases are TGTGCCAGTAGTATAGATCAGGGCTCAGCTTGGACCGGGGAGCTGTTTTTT.

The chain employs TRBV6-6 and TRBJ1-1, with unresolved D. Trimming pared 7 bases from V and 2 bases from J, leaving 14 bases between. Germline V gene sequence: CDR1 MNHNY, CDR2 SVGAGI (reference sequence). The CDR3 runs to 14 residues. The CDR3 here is CASTLISPNTEAFF. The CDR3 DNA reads TGTGCCAGCACCCTAATTAGCCCTAACACTGAAGCTTTCTTT.

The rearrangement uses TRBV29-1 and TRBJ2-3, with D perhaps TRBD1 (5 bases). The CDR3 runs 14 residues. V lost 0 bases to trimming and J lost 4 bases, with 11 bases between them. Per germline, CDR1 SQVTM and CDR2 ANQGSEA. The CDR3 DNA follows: TGCAGCGTTGAAGACAGGGCAATAGCAGATACGCAGTATTTT. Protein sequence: CSVEDRAIADTQYF.

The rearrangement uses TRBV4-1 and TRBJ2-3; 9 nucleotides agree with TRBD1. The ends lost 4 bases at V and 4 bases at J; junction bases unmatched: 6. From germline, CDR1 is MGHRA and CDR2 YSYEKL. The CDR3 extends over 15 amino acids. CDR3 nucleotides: TGCGCCAGCAGCCCGGGACAGGGCGGCGCAGATACGCAGTATTTT. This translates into CASSPGQGGADTQYF.

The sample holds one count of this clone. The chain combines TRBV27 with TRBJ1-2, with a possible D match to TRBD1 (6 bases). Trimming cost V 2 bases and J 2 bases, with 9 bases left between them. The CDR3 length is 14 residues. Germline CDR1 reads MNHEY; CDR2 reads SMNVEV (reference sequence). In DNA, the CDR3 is TGTGCCAGCAGTTTAAGAACAGGGAACTATGGCTACACCTTC. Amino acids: CASSLRTGNYGYTF.

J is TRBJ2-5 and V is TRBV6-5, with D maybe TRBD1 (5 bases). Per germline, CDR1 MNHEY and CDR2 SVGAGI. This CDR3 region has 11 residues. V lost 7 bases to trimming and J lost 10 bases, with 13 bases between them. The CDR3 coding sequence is TGTGCCAGCATTAGGGGCAGGGACCAGTACTTC. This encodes CASIRGRDQYF.

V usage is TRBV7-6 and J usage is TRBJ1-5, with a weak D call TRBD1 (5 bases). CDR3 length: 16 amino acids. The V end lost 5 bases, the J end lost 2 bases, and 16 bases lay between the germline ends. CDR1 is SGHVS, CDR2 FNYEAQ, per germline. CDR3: CASSQRGGRGNQPQHF. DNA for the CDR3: TGTGCCAGCAGCCAGCGGGGGGGTAGAGGCAATCAGCCCCAGCATTTT.